Given below is one T cell receptor (beta chain) in context. The antigen is undetermined. The entry originates in a study of cytomegalovirus exposure and HLA in healthy donors. Study-level findings and limits: Data from an earlier analysis indicated that most TCR beta V segments were productive either about 87% or about 30% of the time.

It was with 60 Vbeta and 13 Jbeta primers that the PCR ran. Clones were read by immunoSEQ multiplex PCR, and TCRdb kept only the in-frame ones, dropping some. The data hold 95,000 to 100,000 clones, with roughly 78% observed a single time. V dropped 6 bases and J dropped 0 bases, with 7 bases sitting between them. The CDR3 sequence is 14 residues long. The V gene's germline CDR1 is SGDLS and CDR2 YYNGEE. The sequence was obtained from a woman aged 55-69 years in good health and CMV-seronegative. Material: PBMCs. The chain links TRBV9 to TRBJ2-6; D gene uncertain. CDR3 coding DNA: TGTGCCAGCAACTCGGGCTCTGGGGCCAACGTCCTGACTTTC. Translation: CASNSGSGANVLTF.